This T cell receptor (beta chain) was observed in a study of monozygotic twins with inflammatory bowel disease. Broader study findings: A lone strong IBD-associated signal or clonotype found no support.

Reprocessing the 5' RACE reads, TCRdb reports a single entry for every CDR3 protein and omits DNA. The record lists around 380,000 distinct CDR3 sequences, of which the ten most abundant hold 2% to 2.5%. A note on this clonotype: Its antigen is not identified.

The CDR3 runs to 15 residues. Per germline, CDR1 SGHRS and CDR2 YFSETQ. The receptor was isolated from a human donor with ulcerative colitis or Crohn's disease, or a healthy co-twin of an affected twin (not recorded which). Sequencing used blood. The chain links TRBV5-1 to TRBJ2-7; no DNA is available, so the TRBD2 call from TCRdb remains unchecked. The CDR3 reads CASSQGTSGGYEQYF.